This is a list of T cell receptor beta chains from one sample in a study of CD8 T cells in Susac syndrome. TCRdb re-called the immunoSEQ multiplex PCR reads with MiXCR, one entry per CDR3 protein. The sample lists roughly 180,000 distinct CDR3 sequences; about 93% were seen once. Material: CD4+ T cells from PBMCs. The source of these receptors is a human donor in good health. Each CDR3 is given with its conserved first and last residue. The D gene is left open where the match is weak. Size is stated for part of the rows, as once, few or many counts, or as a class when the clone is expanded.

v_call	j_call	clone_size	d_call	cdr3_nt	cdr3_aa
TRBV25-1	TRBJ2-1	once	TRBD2	TGTGCCAGCAGTGAATCTCGGGGGGCCTACAATGAGCAGTTCTTC	CASSESRGAYNEQFF
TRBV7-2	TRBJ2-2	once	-	TGTGCCAGCAGCCCATACACCGGGGAGCTGTTTTTT	CASSPYTGELFF
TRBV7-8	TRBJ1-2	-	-	TGTGCCAGCAGCTCCGACATGACCTATGGCTACACCTTC	CASSSDMTYGYTF
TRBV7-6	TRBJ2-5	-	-	TGTGCCAGCAGCCCGAGACTAGAGGGGACCCAGTACTTC	CASSPRLEGTQYF
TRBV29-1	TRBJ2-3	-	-	TGCAGCGTCCAGGGTCACACAGATACGCAGTATTTT	CSVQGHTDTQYF
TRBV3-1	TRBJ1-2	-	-	TGTGCCAGCAGTCCTCTTACGGGCTATGGCTACACCTTC	CASSPLTGYGYTF
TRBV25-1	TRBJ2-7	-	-	TGTGCCAGCAGTGATCCGGGGCCGGGGGAGCAGTACTTC	CASSDPGPGEQYF
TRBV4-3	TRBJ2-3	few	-	TGCGCCAGCAGCCAAGAGCTGGCAGATACGCAGTATTTT	CASSQELADTQYF
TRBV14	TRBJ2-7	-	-	TGTGCCAGCAGCCAAGATAGGGCAGGGAGGTACGAGCAGTACTTC	CASSQDRAGRYEQYF
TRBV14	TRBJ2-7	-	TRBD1	TGTGCCAGCAGCCAACACAGGGGAGTCATCAACGAGCAGTACTTC	CASSQHRGVINEQYF
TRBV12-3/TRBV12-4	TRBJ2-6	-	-	TGTGCCAGCAGCTTTTTCACTGGGGCCAACGTCCTGACTTTC	CASSFFTGANVLTF
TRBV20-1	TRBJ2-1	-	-	TGCAGTGCTAGAAGGCGACGGCTGGGTGGCGGTGAGCAGTTCTTC	CSARRRRLGGGEQFF
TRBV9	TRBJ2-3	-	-	TGTGCCAGCAGCGCCCCCGGTGGTTTTGGGGGGAGGTCAGATACGCAGTATTTT	CASSAPGGFGGRSDTQYF
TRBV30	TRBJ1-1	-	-	TGTGCCTGGAGTCCAGGGGCGAACACTGAAGCTTTCTTT	CAWSPGANTEAFF
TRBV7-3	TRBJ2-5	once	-	TGTGCCAGCAGCCCACGGGGCTATGAAGAGACCCAGTACTTC	CASSPRGYEETQYF
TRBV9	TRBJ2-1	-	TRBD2	TGTGCCAGCAGCGAGGGAGAGGGACTAGCGGGGGGCTACAATGAGCAGTTCTTC	CASSEGEGLAGGYNEQFF
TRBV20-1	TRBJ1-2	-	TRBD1	TGCAGTGCTAAAGGAACAGGGGGCGCCAAGGGCTACACCTTC	CSAKGTGGAKGYTF
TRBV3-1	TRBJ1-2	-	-	TGTGCCAGCAACCAAGTAGGGACCGGCAATGGCTACACCTTC	CASNQVGTGNGYTF
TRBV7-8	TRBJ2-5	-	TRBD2	TGTGCCAGCAGCTCCCGGCTAGCGGCACAAGAGACCCAGTACTTC	CASSSRLAAQETQYF
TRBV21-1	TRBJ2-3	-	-	TGTGCAAAACGAGAAGGTGAGAGCACAGATACGCAGTATTTT	CAKREGESTDTQYF
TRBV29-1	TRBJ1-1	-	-	TGCAGCGTCCCCACGGCGGGGGTGGACACTGAAGCTTTCTTT	CSVPTAGVDTEAFF
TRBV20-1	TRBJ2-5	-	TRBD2	TGCAGTGCTAGAGGAACTAGCGGACAAGAGACCCAGTACTTC	CSARGTSGQETQYF
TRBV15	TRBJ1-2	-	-	TGTGCCACCAGCACCCGGGGACATCTACAACCCGGCTATGGCTACACCTTC	CATSTRGHLQPGYGYTF
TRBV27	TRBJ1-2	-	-	TGTGCCAGCAGTTCCCCCCGGGACACCCCGGGGGGCTACACCTTC	CASSSPRDTPGGYTF
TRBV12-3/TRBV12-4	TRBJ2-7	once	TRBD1	TGTGCCAGCAGCCAGACAGGGCCATACGAGCAGTACTTC	CASSQTGPYEQYF
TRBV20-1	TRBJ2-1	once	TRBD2	TGCAGTGCTAGTCCCCTACTAGCGGTCTATGTCGATGAGCAGTTCTTC	CSASPLLAVYVDEQFF
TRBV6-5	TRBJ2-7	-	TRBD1	TGTGCCAGCAGTTACTCGGGCAGGGGGAAAGAGCAGTACTTC	CASSYSGRGKEQYF
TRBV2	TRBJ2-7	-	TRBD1	TGTGCCACCTGGGACAGGGCCTTTTACGAGCAGTACTTC	CATWDRAFYEQYF
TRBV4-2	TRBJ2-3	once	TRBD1	TGTGCCAGCAGCCAACCACAGGGGGGAGCAGATACGCAGTATTTT	CASSQPQGGADTQYF
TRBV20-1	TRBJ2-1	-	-	TGCAGTGCTGGGTACTTGAGCTCCTACAATGAGCAGTTCTTC	CSAGYLSSYNEQFF
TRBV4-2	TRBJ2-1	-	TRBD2	TGTGCCAGCAGCCAACTAGCGGGGGGGCTCCATGAGCAGTTCTTC	CASSQLAGGLHEQFF
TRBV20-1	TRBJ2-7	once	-	TGCAGTGCTTCTGACGCAGGGCCCTCATCCTACGAGCAGTACTTC	CSASDAGPSSYEQYF
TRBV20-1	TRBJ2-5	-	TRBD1	TGCAGTGCTATGACTGGGACAGATATTCAAGAGACCCAGTACTTC	CSAMTGTDIQETQYF
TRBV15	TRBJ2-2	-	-	TGTGCCACCAATTCCGCGAACACCGGGGAGCTGTTTTTT	CATNSANTGELFF
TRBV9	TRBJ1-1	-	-	TGTGCCAGCAGCTCGACCCCAAGTGGCACTGAAGCTTTCTTT	CASSSTPSGTEAFF
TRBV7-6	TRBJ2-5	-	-	TGTGCCAGCAGCTTAGCGCAGAGTCAAGAGACCCAGTACTTC	CASSLAQSQETQYF
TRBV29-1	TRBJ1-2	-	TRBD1	TGCAGCGTTGTGTCTCAGGGGGGAGATGGCTACACCTTC	CSVVSQGGDGYTF
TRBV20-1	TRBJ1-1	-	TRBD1	TGCAGTGCTACACCTGGGACAGGAAAAGCTTTCTTT	CSATPGTGKAFF
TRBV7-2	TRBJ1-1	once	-	TGTGCCAGCAGCCCCGTGACAAGCACTGAAGCTTTCTTT	CASSPVTSTEAFF
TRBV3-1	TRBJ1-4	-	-	TGTGCCAGCAGCCGTAGACAGACAACTAATGAAAAACTGTTTTTT	CASSRRQTTNEKLFF
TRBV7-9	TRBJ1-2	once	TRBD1	TGTGCCGAGGACAGGGCGGATGGCTACACCTTC	CAEDRADGYTF
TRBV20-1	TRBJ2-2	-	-	TGCAGTGCTAAAGGGCCCGGGGAGCTGTTTTTT	CSAKGPGELFF
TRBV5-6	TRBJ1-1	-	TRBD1	TGTGCCAGCAGCTTGACGGGACAGCCGAACACTGAAGCTTTCTTT	CASSLTGQPNTEAFF
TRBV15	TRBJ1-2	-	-	TGTGCCACCAGCTATGGGGTGCCGGGCGAGAACTATGGCTACACCTTC	CATSYGVPGENYGYTF
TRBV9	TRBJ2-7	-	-	TGTGCCAGCAGCTCAAACGGGGTGGTGCAGTACTTC	CASSSNGVVQYF
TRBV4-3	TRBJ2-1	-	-	TGCGCCAGCAGCCTTTTGGGGGGCGGGTACAATGAGCAGTTCTTC	CASSLLGGGYNEQFF
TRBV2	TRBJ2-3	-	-	TGTGCCAGCCGCCGGGCCCCTCTTAGCACAGATACGCAGTATTTT	CASRRAPLSTDTQYF
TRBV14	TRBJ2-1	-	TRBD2	TGTGCCAGCAGCCTACCGGGACTAGCGGAGAATGAGCAGTTCTTC	CASSLPGLAENEQFF
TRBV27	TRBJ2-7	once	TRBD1	TGTGCCAGCAGTTTTTCAGCAGGGGGAAGCTCCTACGAGCAGTACTTC	CASSFSAGGSSYEQYF
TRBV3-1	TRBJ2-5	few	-	TGTGCCAGCAGCCAAAGAGGGGGAGAGACCCAGTACTTC	CASSQRGGETQYF
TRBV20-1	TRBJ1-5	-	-	TGCAGTGCTACTACCCCTGGTAGGGGTGGGAATCAGCCCCAGCATTTT	CSATTPGRGGNQPQHF
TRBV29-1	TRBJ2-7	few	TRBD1	TGCAGCGTTGCCGGGACAGGGGGCTTCTACGAGCAGTACTTC	CSVAGTGGFYEQYF
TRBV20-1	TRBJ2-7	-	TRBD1	TGCAGCGCTAGGGGGGACAGGTCCCACGAGCAGTACTTC	CSARGDRSHEQYF
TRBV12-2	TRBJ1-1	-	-	TGTGCAAGTCGCGTCCGGGACAGGGGAAGGACTGAAGCTTTCTTT	CASRVRDRGRTEAFF
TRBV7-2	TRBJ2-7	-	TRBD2	TGTGCCAGCACCGCCGGCCAGCGGGGGGCCTACGAGCAGTACTTC	CASTAGQRGAYEQYF
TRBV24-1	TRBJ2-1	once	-	TGTGCCACCAGTGACCGACGGACGTGGCGGGATGAGCAGTTCTTC	CATSDRRTWRDEQFF
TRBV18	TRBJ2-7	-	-	TGTGCCAGCTCAGGTAATACCTACGAGCAGTACTTC	CASSGNTYEQYF